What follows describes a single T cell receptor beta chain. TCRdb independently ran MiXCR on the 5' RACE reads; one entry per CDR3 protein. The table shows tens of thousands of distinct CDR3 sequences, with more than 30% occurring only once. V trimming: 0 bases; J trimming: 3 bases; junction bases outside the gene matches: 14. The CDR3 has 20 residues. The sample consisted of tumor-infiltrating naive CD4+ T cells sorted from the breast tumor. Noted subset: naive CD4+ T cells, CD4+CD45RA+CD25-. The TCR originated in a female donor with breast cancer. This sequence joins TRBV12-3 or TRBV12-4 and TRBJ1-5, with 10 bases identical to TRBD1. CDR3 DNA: TGTGCCAGCAGTTTAGCGTCCTTGGGACAGGGGCCGAGGAACAATCAGCCCCAGCATTTT. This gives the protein CASSLASLGQGPRNNQPQHF.